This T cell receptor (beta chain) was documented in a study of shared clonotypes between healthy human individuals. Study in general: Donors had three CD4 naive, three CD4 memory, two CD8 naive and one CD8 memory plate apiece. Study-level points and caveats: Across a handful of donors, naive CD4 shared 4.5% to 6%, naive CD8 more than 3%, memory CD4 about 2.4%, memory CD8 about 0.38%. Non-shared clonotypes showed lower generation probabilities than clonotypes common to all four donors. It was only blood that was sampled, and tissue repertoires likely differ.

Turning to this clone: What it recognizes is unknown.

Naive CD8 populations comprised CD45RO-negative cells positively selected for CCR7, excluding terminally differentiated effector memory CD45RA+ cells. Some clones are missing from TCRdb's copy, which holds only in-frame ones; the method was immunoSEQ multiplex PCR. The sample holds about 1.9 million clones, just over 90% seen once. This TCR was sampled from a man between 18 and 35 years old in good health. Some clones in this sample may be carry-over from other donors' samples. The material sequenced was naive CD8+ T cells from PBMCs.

The CDR3 loop is CASSSMTGDNEQFF. The CDR3 region has the DNA TGTGCCAGCAGTTCCATGACAGGGGACAATGAGCAGTTCTTC. The chain combines TRBV6-5 with TRBJ2-1; 8 nucleotides match TRBD1. The V gene end was trimmed by 4 bases and the J gene end by 5 bases; junction bases not matched to a gene: 4. This CDR3 contains 14 residues. Per germline, CDR1 MNHEY and CDR2 SVGAGI.